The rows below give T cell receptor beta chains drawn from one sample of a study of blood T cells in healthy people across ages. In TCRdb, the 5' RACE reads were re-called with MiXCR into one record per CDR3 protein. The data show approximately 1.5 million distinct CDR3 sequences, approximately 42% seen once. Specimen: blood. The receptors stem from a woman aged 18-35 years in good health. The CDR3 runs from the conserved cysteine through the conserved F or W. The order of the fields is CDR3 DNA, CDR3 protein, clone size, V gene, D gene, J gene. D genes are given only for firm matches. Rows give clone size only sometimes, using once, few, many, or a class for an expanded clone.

TGTGCCAGCAGTTACTCGTATTCACAGACCTACGAGCAGTACTTC | CASSYSYSQTYEQYF | - | TRBV6-6 | - | TRBJ2-7
TGTGCCAGCTCACCACTGGAGAATAATTCACCCCTCCACTTT | CASSPLENNSPLHF | - | TRBV18 | - | TRBJ1-6
TGTGCCAGCAGTCCACAGGGTTTTCTTTACGAGCAGTTCTTC | CASSPQGFLYEQFF | - | TRBV27 | - | TRBJ2-1
TGTGCCAGCGTAGTAGTTATGTGGGATACGCAGTATTTT | CASVVVMWDTQYF | - | TRBV2 | - | TRBJ2-3
TGCAGCGTTAGAGTGAACACTGAAGCTTTCTTT | CSVRVNTEAFF | few | TRBV29-1 | - | TRBJ1-1
TGTGCCAGCAGCTTGGAGTTGACTAGCGGGAGGCGTGAGCAGTTCTTC | CASSLELTSGRREQFF | - | TRBV5-5 | TRBD2 | TRBJ2-1
TGTGCCAGCAGCCACCGAGGCCCCTTTGGGGACAATGAGCAGTACTTC | CASSHRGPFGDNEQYF | once | TRBV7-2 | - | TRBJ2-5
TGTGCCAGCAGCGTGGGACGGACCTCCTATAATTCACCCCTCCACTTT | CASSVGRTSYNSPLHF | - | TRBV7-9 | - | TRBJ1-6
TGTGCCAGCAGTTACCCCAACGGAGATACGCAGTATTTT | CASSYPNGDTQYF | few | TRBV6-5 | - | TRBJ2-3
TGTGCCAGCAGCAAAGTCGAGGATTACTCCTACGAGCAGTACTTC | CASSKVEDYSYEQYF | - | TRBV21-1 | - | TRBJ2-7
TGCAGTGCTTTCGCCCCGCTTTTCTACGAGCAGTACTTC | CSAFAPLFYEQYF | few | TRBV20-1 | - | TRBJ2-7
TGTGCCAGCAGCGGACCTAACCATGAGCAGTACTTC | CASSGPNHEQYF | - | TRBV9 | - | TRBJ2-5
TGTGCCAGCAGCTCGGGAGAGCCTCTGGAGCAGTACTTC | CASSSGEPLEQYF | - | TRBV7-2 | - | TRBJ2-4
TGTGCCAGTAGTATATTTTCCGGGACAGGGGCTGAACGCTACACCTTC | CASSIFSGTGAERYTF | once | TRBV19 | TRBD1 | TRBJ1-2
TGTGCCAGCAGCGAGGCGGGACGGCTCGCGACAAACACCATATATTTT | CASSEAGRLATNTIYF | - | TRBV3-1 | - | TRBJ1-3
TGTGCCAGCAGCCTCAGGGGCGCAGACCTCACAGATACGCAGTATTTT | CASSLRGADLTDTQYF | few | TRBV27 | - | TRBJ2-3
TGCAGCGTTTTGACCCCTTACGAGCAGTACTTC | CSVLTPYEQYF | few | TRBV29-1 | - | TRBJ2-7
TGTGCCAGCAGTTTATCGGGGGGGGATACCTACAATGAGCAGTTCTTC | CASSLSGGDTYNEQFF | - | TRBV27 | TRBD2 | TRBJ2-1
TGTGCCAGCAGTTTACGGACAGGGGGCATGGCTGAAGCTTTCTTT | CASSLRTGGMAEAFF | - | TRBV12-3/TRBV12-4 | TRBD1 | TRBJ1-1
TGCGCCAGCAGCTTGACCGAAACAGGTCTTGAAGCTTTCTTT | CASSLTETGLEAFF | - | TRBV5-1 | - | TRBJ1-1
TGCAGCGCCGGGGTAAAAGGAGAAAAACTGTTTTTT | CSAGVKGEKLFF | - | TRBV29-1 | - | TRBJ1-4
TGCGCCAGCAGCTTGGCCGGGACAGGGTACACAGATACGCAGTATTTT | CASSLAGTGYTDTQYF | - | TRBV5-1 | TRBD1 | TRBJ2-3
TGTGCCAGCAGTTTCCACGCCTGGGACAGGGGGACGAACACTGAAGCTTTCTTT | CASSFHAWDRGTNTEAFF | few | TRBV28 | TRBD1 | TRBJ1-1
TGTGCCAGCACCTCTGGCGGCAATCAGCCCCAGCATTTT | CASTSGGNQPQHF | few | TRBV7-8 | - | TRBJ1-5